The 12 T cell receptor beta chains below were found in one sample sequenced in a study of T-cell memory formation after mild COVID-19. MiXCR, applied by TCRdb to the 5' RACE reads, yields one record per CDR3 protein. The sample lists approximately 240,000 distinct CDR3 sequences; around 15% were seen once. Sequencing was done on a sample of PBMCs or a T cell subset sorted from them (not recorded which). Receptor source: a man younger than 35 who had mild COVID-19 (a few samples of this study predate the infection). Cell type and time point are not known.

Here the CDR3 DNA reads TGTGCCAGCAGCCCCTGGGACAGAGGGAACCAAGATACGCAGTATTTT. Residues: CASSPWDRGNQDTQYF. The V and J genes are TRBV7-2 and TRBJ2-3, with 7 bases aligning to TRBD1. V lost 5 bases to trimming and J lost 5 bases; unmatched junction nucleotides: 13. Germline CDR1 SGHTA, CDR2 FQGNSA. This CDR3 region has 16 residues.

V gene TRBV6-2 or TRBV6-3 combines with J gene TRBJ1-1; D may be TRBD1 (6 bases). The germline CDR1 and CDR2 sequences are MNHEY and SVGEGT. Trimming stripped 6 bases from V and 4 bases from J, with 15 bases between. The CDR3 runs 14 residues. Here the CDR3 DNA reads TGTGCCAGCAGCCTAATCAGGGGTGGCACTGAAGCTTTCTTT. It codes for CASSLIRGGTEAFF.

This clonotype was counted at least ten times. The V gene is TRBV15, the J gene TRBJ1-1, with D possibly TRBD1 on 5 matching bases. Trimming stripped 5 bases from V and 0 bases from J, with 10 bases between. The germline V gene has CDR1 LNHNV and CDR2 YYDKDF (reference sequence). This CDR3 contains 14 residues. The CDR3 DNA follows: TGTGCCACCAGCCACCCAGGGATGAACACTGAAGCTTTCTTT. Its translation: CATSHPGMNTEAFF.

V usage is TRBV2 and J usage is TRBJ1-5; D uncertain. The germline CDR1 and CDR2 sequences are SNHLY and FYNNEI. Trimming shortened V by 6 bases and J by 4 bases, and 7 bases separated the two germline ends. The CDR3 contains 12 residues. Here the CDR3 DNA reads TGTGCCAGCAGCGCTCCAAATCAGCCCCAGCATTTT. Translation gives CASSAPNQPQHF.

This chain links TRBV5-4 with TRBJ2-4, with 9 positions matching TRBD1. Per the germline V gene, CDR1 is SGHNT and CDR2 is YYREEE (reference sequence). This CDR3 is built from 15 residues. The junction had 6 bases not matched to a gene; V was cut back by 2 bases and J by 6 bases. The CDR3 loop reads CASSLTGQGLNIQYF. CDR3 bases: TGTGCCAGCAGCTTAACGGGACAGGGTTTAAACATTCAGTACTTC.

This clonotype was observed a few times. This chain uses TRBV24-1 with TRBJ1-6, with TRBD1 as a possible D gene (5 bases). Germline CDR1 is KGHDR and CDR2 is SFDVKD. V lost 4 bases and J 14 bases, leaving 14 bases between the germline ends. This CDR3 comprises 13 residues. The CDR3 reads CATSDGAEETLHF. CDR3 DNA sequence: TGTGCCACCAGTGACGGGGCTGAGGAGACCCTCCACTTT.

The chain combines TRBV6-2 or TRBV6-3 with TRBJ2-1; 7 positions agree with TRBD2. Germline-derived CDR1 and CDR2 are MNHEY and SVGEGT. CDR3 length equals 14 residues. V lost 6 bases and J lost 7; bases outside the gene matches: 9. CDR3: CASSPVGGRNEQFF. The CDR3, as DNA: TGTGCCAGCAGCCCGGTGGGAGGGAGGAATGAGCAGTTCTTC.

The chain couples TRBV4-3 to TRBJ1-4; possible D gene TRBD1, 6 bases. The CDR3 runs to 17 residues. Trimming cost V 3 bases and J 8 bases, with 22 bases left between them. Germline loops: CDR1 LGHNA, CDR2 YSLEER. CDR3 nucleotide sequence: TGCGCCAGCAGCCAGGGTAACAGACAGGCCGTTGGAGAAAAACTGTTTTTT. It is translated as CASSQGNRQAVGEKLFF.

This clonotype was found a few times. CDR3 sequence (DNA): TGCGCCAGCAGTGGACAGGACTCAGATACGCAGTATTTT. This codes for CASSGQDSDTQYF. The chain employs TRBV5-1 and TRBJ2-3; 7 bases fit TRBD1. Trimming cost V 5 bases and J 4 bases; bases outside gene matches: 4. Germline V gene sequence: CDR1 SGHRS, CDR2 YFSETQ. This CDR3 is built from 13 residues.

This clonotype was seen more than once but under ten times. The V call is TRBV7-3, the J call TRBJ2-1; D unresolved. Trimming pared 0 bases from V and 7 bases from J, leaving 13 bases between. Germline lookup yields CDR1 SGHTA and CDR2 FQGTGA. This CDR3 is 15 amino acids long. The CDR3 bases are TGTGCCAGCAGCTTAACCTTTACCGGTACGAATGAGCAGTTCTTC. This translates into CASSLTFTGTNEQFF.

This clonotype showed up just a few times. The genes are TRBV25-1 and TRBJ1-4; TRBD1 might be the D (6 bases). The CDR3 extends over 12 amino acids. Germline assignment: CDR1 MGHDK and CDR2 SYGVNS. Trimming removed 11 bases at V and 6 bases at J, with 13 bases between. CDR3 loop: CAQISGDEKLFF. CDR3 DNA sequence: TGTGCCCAGATATCAGGGGATGAAAAACTGTTTTTT.

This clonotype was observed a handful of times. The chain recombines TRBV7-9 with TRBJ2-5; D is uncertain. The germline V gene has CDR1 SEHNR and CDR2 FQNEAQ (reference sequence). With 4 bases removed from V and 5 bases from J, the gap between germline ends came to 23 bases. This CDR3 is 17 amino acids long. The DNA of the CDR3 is TGTGCCAGCAGCTCCCGCCGCCGGCGGTTCCTGGGGGAGACCCAGTACTTC. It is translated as CASSSRRRRFLGETQYF.